This is a list of T cell receptor beta chains from one sample in a study of metastatic and nonmetastatic thyroid tumors. TCRdb ran MiXCR on the PCR reads. The profile shows fewer than 40,000 clones, roughly half of them singletons. Sequencing was performed on tumor tissue. The origin of the receptors is a male donor with papillary thyroid cancer or a benign thyroid nodule (not recorded which). Some clones in this sample may be carry-over from other donors' samples. The CDR3 runs from the conserved cysteine through the conserved F or W. A D gene is named only where the DNA matches it firmly. Rows give clone size only sometimes, using once, few, many, or a class for an expanded clone.

CDR3aa,CDR3nt,abundance,v_gene,d_gene,j_gene
CSARWRDSRTGYEQYF,TGCAGTGCTAGATGGAGGGACAGCCGTACGGGGTACGAGCAGTACTTC,.,TRBV20-1,.,TRBJ2-7
CSARSNTGELFF,TGCAGTGCTAGATCTAACACCGGGGAGCTGTTTTTT,.,TRBV20-1,.,TRBJ2-2
CASSSPSRGGGYTF,TGTGCCAGCAGTTCCCCGTCCAGGGGTGGCGGCTACACCTTC,.,TRBV6-1,.,TRBJ1-2
CASRLSREGEQYF,TGTGCCAGCCGCTTAAGCCGGGAGGGCGAGCAGTACTTC,.,TRBV11-2,TRBD2,TRBJ2-7
CASSYTTANYGYTF,TGTGCCAGCAGTTACACTACAGCGAACTATGGCTACACCTTC,.,TRBV12-3/TRBV12-4,.,TRBJ1-2
CASSYRLAGNYEQYF,TGTGCCAGCAGCTACCGACTAGCGGGAAACTACGAGCAGTACTTC,.,TRBV11-2,TRBD2,TRBJ2-7
CASGSRGQGDTQYF,TGTGCCAGCGGCTCCCGGGGCCAAGGCGATACGCAGTATTTT,.,TRBV7-2,.,TRBJ2-3
CASSYSIREDFITGELFF,TGTGCCAGCAGTTACTCGATACGCGAAGATTTTATCACCGGGGAGCTGTTTTTT,few,TRBV6-5,.,TRBJ2-2
CSAREGPAGNQPQHF,TGCAGTGCTAGAGAGGGGCCAGCGGGCAATCAGCCCCAGCATTTT,.,TRBV20-1,.,TRBJ1-5
CASSLGQGGNEQFF,TGCGCCAGCAGCTTGGGACAGGGGGGGAATGAGCAGTTCTTC,.,TRBV5-1,TRBD1,TRBJ2-1
CASSLQVSGVYGYTF,TGTGCCAGCAGCCTACAGGTCTCAGGGGTCTATGGCTACACCTTC,few,TRBV28,.,TRBJ1-2
CASSREAGKYEQYF,TGTGCCAGCAGCAGGGAGGCAGGGAAGTACGAGCAGTACTTC,few,TRBV12-3/TRBV12-4,.,TRBJ2-7
CAWSTGGRHPQHF,TGTGCCTGGAGCACAGGAGGCCGGCATCCCCAGCATTTT,.,TRBV30,.,TRBJ1-5
CASRTERTPNTEAFF,TGTGCCAGCCGGACAGAAAGAACCCCGAACACTGAAGCTTTCTTT,.,TRBV2,.,TRBJ1-1
CSARDRLAGPSYEQYF,TGCAGTGCTAGAGACCGACTAGCGGGGCCTTCCTACGAGCAGTACTTC,.,TRBV20-1,TRBD2,TRBJ2-7
CASTRLAGGTDTQYF,TGTGCCAGCACCAGACTAGCGGGGGGGACAGATACGCAGTATTTT,.,TRBV2,TRBD2,TRBJ2-3
CASSSTRGEGYTF,TGCGCCAGCAGCTCAACCAGGGGGGAAGGCTACACCTTC,.,TRBV5-1,TRBD1,TRBJ1-2
CASSLTGSGGGTGELFF,TGTGCCAGCAGCTTGACGGGCAGCGGTGGGGGCACCGGGGAGCTGTTTTTT,.,TRBV5-4,.,TRBJ2-2
CASSEGRPGLGNEKRHF,TGTGCCAGCAGTGAAGGAAGGCCGGGTCTAGGCAACGAAAAACGGCATTTT,.,TRBV2,.,TRBJ1-5
CASSIAGGYNEQFF,TGTGCCAGCAGCATTGCGGGAGGATACAATGAGCAGTTCTTC,.,TRBV7-6,TRBD2,TRBJ2-1
CASSEGEAGSYEQYF,TGTGCCAGCAGTGAAGGTGAGGCAGGGTCCTACGAGCAGTACTTC,few,TRBV2,.,TRBJ2-7
CASSYQPGTGAGNTIYF,TGTGCCAGCAGTTACCAGCCCGGGACAGGGGCCGGAAACACCATATATTTT,.,TRBV7-3,TRBD1,TRBJ1-3
CASSLGFVYEQYF,TGTGCCAGCAGCTTAGGATTCGTCTACGAGCAGTACTTC,few,TRBV11-3,.,TRBJ2-7
CASSFSGGYEQYF,TGTGCCAGCAGCTTTTCAGGAGGGTACGAGCAGTACTTC,.,TRBV7-3,.,TRBJ2-7
CASKNNRGYTGELFF,TGTGCCAGCAAGAATAACAGGGGATACACCGGGGAGCTGTTTTTT,.,TRBV7-9,TRBD1,TRBJ2-2
CASSSSYTEAFF,TGTGCCAGCAGTAGTTCCTACACTGAAGCTTTCTTT,.,TRBV12-3/TRBV12-4,.,TRBJ1-1
CSASGNLNEQFF,TGCAGTGCTAGCGGGAACCTTAATGAGCAGTTCTTC,.,TRBV20-1,.,TRBJ2-1
CSARDLGGSYNEQFF,TGCAGTGCTAGAGATCTGGGGGGATCCTACAATGAGCAGTTCTTC,.,TRBV20-1,.,TRBJ2-1
CASSLQDSSLYEQYF,TGCGCCAGCAGCTTGCAAGACAGCAGCCTTTACGAGCAGTACTTC,.,TRBV5-1,.,TRBJ2-7
CASGFSSYEQYF,TGCGCCAGCGGATTTAGCTCCTACGAGCAGTACTTC,.,TRBV5-1,.,TRBJ2-7
CASSPGPGNGNTIYF,TGCGCCAGCAGCCCGGGACCGGGAAATGGAAACACCATATATTTT,few,TRBV5-1,.,TRBJ1-3
CATLAGASYNEQFF,TGTGCCACCTTAGCGGGCGCCTCCTACAATGAGCAGTTCTTC,few,TRBV28,TRBD2,TRBJ2-1